The 13 T cell receptor beta chains presented below share a single source sample, sequenced in a study of prognosis after radiotherapy for stage I lung cancer. Two-round multiplex PCR, the amplification method, yielded TCR beta CDR3 from genomic DNA. The first PCR round targeted every TRBV and TRBJ gene with specific primers. Each CDR3 protein is one row after TCRdb ran MiXCR on the multiplex PCR reads. The data hold fewer than 35,000 distinct CDR3 sequences, with around half observed a single time. The sample consisted of PBMCs, taken before or after stereotactic body radiation therapy (not recorded which). The source is a donor at least 50 years old with non-small cell lung cancer.

This clonotype was found many times. The chain couples TRBV4-3 to TRBJ2-7; 7 nucleotides line up with TRBD2. Looked up from germline, CDR1 is LGHNA and CDR2 is YSLEER. V shed 4 bases and J 2 bases; nucleotides not matched to a gene: 5. This CDR3 has 14 residues. CDR3 nucleotides: TGCGCCAGCAGCCTAGTGGGAGGGACCTACGAGCAGTACTTC. This codes for CASSLVGGTYEQYF.

This clonotype was seen repeatedly, ten times or more. The chain employs TRBV7-9 and TRBJ1-1; D ambiguous. The germline V and J ends were trimmed by 5 bases and 6 bases, with 13 bases remaining between them. The CDR3 extends over 13 amino acids. CDR1 SEHNR and CDR2 FQNEAQ come from the germline V gene (reference sequence). In DNA, the CDR3 is TGTGCCAGCAGCCTCCGGAGGGAGGCTGAAGCTTTCTTT. Its protein is CASSLRREAEAFF.

The chain employs TRBV28 and TRBJ1-5, with 7 bases fitting TRBD1. The V gene's germline CDR1 is MDHEN and CDR2 SYDVKM. The junction had 2 bases not matched to a gene; V was cut back by 2 bases and J by 1 base. The CDR3 has 15 residues. The CDR3 DNA reads as TGTGCCAGCAGTTTACCCAGGGGGAGCAATCAGCCCCAGCATTTT. Translating gives CASSLPRGSNQPQHF.

In regard to this clonotype: With a much larger clone just one base away, this may be a read error. The genes are TRBV20-1 and TRBJ2-4; 7 bases are shared with TRBD2. This CDR3 contains 16 residues. Germline V lookup: CDR1 DFQATT, CDR2 SNEGSKA (reference sequence). After removal of 7 bases from V and 8 bases from J, the junction contained 20 bases not matched to a gene. DNA for the CDR3: TGCAGTGATGAGCTATCGGGACCCGGGGGAGGGGACATTCAGTACTTC. As protein: CSDELSGPGGGDIQYF.

The V call is TRBV12-3 or TRBV12-4, the J call TRBJ1-5, with 7 positions matching TRBD1. The CDR3 is 13 residues long. Trimming took 6 bases from V and 5 from J; bases not matched to a gene: 4. CDR3: CASRRQGHQPQHF. Written as DNA, the CDR3 is TGTGCCAGCAGACGACAGGGACATCAGCCCCAGCATTTT.

About this clonotype itself: At one end, the junction sequence differs from germline, possibly due to a read error. This chain connects TRBV12-3 or TRBV12-4 to TRBJ2-7; D is perhaps TRBD2 (7 bases). CDR3 length: 15 amino acids. The CDR3 here is CAISRGAAQGYEQYF. In DNA form, the CDR3 reads TGTGCCATCAGTCGGGGGGCTGCACAGGGCTACGAGCAGTACTTC.

Many counts were recorded for this clonotype. This chain links TRBV20-1 with TRBJ2-1; 12 bases are a match to TRBD1. With V trimmed by 6 bases and J by 7 bases, 7 bases remained unmatched. CDR1 and CDR2 (germline): DFQATT, SNEGSKA (reference sequence). The CDR3 spans 14 residues. CDR3 protein: CSAEGQGARNEQFF. The CDR3 DNA is TGCAGTGCCGAGGGACAGGGGGCAAGGAATGAGCAGTTCTTC.

This clonotype was counted many times. The chain has TRBV5-1 and TRBJ1-4; 7 bases are shared with TRBD1. CDR3 size: 18 residues. V trimming: 6 bases; J trimming: 4 bases; junction bases outside the gene matches: 18. Germline V lookup: CDR1 SGHRS, CDR2 YFSETQ. Here the CDR3 reads CASNSRYLYRGNNEKLFF. CDR3 in DNA: TGCGCCAGCAACTCCCGCTACCTCTACAGGGGCAATAATGAAAAACTGTTTTTT.

Many counts were recorded for this clonotype. This rearrangement joins TRBV12-3 or TRBV12-4 to TRBJ2-2; D is undetermined. V gave up 3 bases and J gave up 1 base, with 6 bases separating them. The CDR3 covers 14 residues. CDR3 nucleotide sequence: TGTGCCAGCAGTTTGGTCCGGAACACCGGGGAGCTGTTTTTT. Translated, it gives CASSLVRNTGELFF.

In this sample, this clonotype turned up many times. This sequence joins TRBV7-2 and TRBJ2-5; D tentatively fits TRBD1 or TRBD2 (5 bases each). The CDR3 is made up of 13 amino acids. Germline V gene lookup returns CDR1 SGHTA and CDR2 FQGNSA. The ends were cut back, 5 bases at V and 3 bases at J, with 10 bases in the middle. The CDR3 bases are TGTGCCAGCAGCCCGGGGACGGAAGAGACCCAGTACTTC. Protein product: CASSPGTEETQYF.

The rearrangement links TRBV4-2 to TRBJ1-5; D might be TRBD1 (5 bases). V gave up 2 bases and J gave up 1 base, with 15 bases separating them. Germline loops: CDR1 LGHNA, CDR2 YNFKEQ. CDR3 size: 17 residues. The CDR3 region has the DNA TGTGCCAGCAGCCAATTCCCCCTCGGGGGGAGCAATCAGCCCCAGCATTTT. This translates into CASSQFPLGGSNQPQHF.

Note on this clonotype: This sequence is one base from a far larger clone and is likely a read error. The chain couples TRBV7-9 to TRBJ1-2; D gene unclear. Germline loops: CDR1 SEHNR, CDR2 FQNEAQ (reference sequence). This CDR3 is 11 amino acids long. Trimming removed 8 bases at V and 4 bases at J, with 8 bases between. This CDR3 is CASVTGYGYTF. In DNA, the CDR3 is TGTGCCAGCGTGACGGGCTATGGCTACACCTTC.

This clonotype was seen at least ten times. The V gene is TRBV7-2, the J gene TRBJ2-5; D is perhaps TRBD1 (8 bases). The V end was cut by 4 bases, the J end by 2 bases, with 14 bases between. Germline CDR1 is SGHTA and CDR2 is FQGNSA. The CDR3 is made up of 15 amino acids. CDR3 nucleotides: TGTGCCAGCAGCTGGGGGGGGACAGGTCAAGAGACCCAGTACTTC. Protein: CASSWGGTGQETQYF.